The entry that follows covers one T cell receptor beta chain sequence. This clonotype has only a few counts. Its antigen has not been determined. The input lacks base qualities; no much larger clone sits a single base away. Libraries of naive CD8 T cells were built from 20,000 to 1,000,000 sorted cells, with 10%, 30% or 50% of the purified RNA used. Naive CD8 T cells, defined as CD8+CD4-CCR7+CD45RA+, were FACS-sorted into RLT Plus buffer on a BD FACSAria II. To test detection sensitivity, Jurkat RNA equal to ten TCR copies was added to samples of roughly 18,000-1,000,000 naive CD8 T cells. CD8 T cells were enriched using RosetteSep CD8+ T Cell Enrichment Cocktail and Ficoll-Paque, and the enriched cells then underwent ACK red cell lysis. V loses 3 bases of germline sequence and J loses 3 bases, and the interval between the two ends is 15 bases. CDR1 is given as GTSNPN and CDR2 as SVGIG, both from the germline V gene (reference sequence). Measured from the cysteine to the phenylalanine, the CDR3 is 14 residues long. The sequence is cut down to CDR3 DNA, 42 bases in frame from base 1.

The method was PCR. Sequencing relied on a NextSeq 500. Preparation of bulk TCR libraries followed a previously described approach, with the TCR primers listed in Table S5. Total RNA was purified with the Qiagen AllPrep DNA/RNA kit. Reads from multiple sequencing runs of the same library were pooled before analysis. Per the source publication's procedure: Reads were retained only if an exact TCR constant sequence was present, and the retained reads were trimmed to 150 nt and grouped according to their 12-nt molecular barcodes. Reads in each barcode group were sub-clustered using a 15% Levenshtein threshold, and a quality-weighted consensus sequence was built for each RNA molecule. Non-functional sequences were removed, as were lower-count sequences one edit away from another. Based on fitting two negative binomial distributions, any barcode sub-cluster with under 20% of the maximum read count was discarded. Using fastp at Q25 and MiXCR, TCRdb reprocessed the public reads and kept productive beta chains. Rows are unified per CDR3 protein, each entry keeping the most common DNA and genes. None of the V and J calls come from the authors' own analysis; TCRdb made them. The sample records approximately 590,000 distinct CDR3 sequences, roughly 23% of which are singletons. 0.78% of the sample is taken by the ten largest.

These data originate in a study of molecular identifiers for immune sequencing clone quantification (dated by TCRdb to between 2017 and 2018). Describing the broader study: For a replicate experiment, RNA from roughly 20,000 or 100,000 naive CD8 T cells was divided into five aliquots, and four of the five aliquots were sequenced. CD8 T cells were used in a methods study to benchmark molecular-identifier clustering-based TCR repertoire sequencing (MIDCIRS) and TCR RNA copy counting.

Results and caveats for the whole study, not just this receptor: Naive libraries contained spiked-in Jurkat TCR RNA (approximately nine copies' worth), which is not part of the donor repertoire. When barcode sub-clustering was left out, chimeric consensus sequences inflated TCR diversity, with chimeras reaching as high as 47%. Even against a background of one million naive CD8 T cells, spiked-in Jurkat TCR RNA amounting to a single cell's worth was reported to be detectable. In CMV-specific effector cells, over 98% of molecules were held by clones above 20 RNA copies, whereas under 1% of molecules were held by such clones in naive cells. The sizes of highly expanded clones could end up underestimated when identical TCR molecules share a barcode. Modeling indicated about 3.1 TCR RNA copies recovered per cell, compared with about 9.7 by digital PCR, which implies a capture efficiency of approximately 30%.

The sample taken for sequencing was naive CD8+ T cells from blood, with Jurkat cell RNA spiked in. The cell subset or site label on this specimen signifies: FACS-sorted CD8+CD4-CCR7+CD45RA+ naive T cells. The receptor chain draws on TRBV30 and TRBJ2-7; a tentative D call is TRBD2 (5 bases match). The TCR sequence derives from a human donor in good health. Some libraries in this study had Jurkat cell RNA spiked in. The CDR3 here reads CAWRDLSSFYEQYF. Read as DNA, the sequence is TGTGCCTGGAGGGACTTGTCCTCTTTCTACGAGCAGTACTTC.